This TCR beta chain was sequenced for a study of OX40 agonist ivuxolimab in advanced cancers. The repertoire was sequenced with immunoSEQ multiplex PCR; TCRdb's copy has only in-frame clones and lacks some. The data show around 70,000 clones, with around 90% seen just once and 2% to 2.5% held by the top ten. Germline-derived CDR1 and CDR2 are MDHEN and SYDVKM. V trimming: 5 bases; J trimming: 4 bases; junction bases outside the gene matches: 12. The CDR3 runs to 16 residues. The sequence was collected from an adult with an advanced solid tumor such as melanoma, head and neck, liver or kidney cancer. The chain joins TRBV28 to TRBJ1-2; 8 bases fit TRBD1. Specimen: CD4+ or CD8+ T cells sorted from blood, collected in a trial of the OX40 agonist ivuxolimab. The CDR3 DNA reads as TGTGCCAGCAGTCAAATTAGAACAGGGGGGAGCTATGGCTACACCTTC. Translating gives CASSQIRTGGSYGYTF.